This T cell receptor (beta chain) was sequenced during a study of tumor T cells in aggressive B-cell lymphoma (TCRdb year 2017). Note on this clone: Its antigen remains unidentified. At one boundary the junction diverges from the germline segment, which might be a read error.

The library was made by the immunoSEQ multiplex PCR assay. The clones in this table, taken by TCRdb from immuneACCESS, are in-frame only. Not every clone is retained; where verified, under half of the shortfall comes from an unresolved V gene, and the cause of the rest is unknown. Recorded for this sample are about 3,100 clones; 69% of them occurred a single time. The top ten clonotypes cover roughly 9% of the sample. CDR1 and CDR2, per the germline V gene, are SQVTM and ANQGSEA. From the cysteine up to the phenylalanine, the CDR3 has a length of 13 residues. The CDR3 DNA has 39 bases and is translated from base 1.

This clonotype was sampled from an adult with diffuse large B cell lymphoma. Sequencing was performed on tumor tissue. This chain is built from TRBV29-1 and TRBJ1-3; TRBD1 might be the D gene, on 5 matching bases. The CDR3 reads CSGRQGSGNIIYF. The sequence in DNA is TGCAGCGGGCGCCAGGGTTCTGGAAACATCATATATTTT.